The table lists the clone carrying this TCR beta chain with a few counts. V lost 7 bases, J lost 4 bases, and 16 bases lay in between. The germline V gene encodes CDR1 MDHEN and CDR2 SYDVKM. The length of the CDR3 is 14 residues. The data originate from a study of blood T cell repertoires in COVID-19. Study-level information: Both acute and convalescent COVID-19 samples were obtained from the United States, Italy and Spain. PBMCs, B-cell-depleted T cells, or T cells provided the cDNA or gDNA that made up the material.

Repertoires were generated with immunoSEQ multiplex PCR, while TCRdb's copy carries only in-frame clones and drops some. The profile covers 150,000 to 250,000 clones, with approximately 84% appearing a single time and about 6.9% taken by the ten largest. This chain links TRBV28 with TRBJ1-2; unclear D gene. Sequenced material: peripheral blood. This TCR came from a human donor with acute or convalescent COVID-19. The donor label of this sample is uncertain. DNA of the CDR3: TGTGCCAGCACCCCTGGAGCATCGGCCTATGGCTACACCTTC. Translation: CASTPGASAYGYTF.